These 23 T cell receptor beta chains came from one sample sequenced in a study of long-term antiretroviral therapy in people with HIV. They ran version v3.0 of the immunoSEQ assay at survey level. Here immunoSEQ multiplex PCR was the method, and the copy in TCRdb shows in-frame clones only, minus some. The sample includes 25,000 to 35,000 clones, 75% to 90% of them seen just once. The material sequenced was unsorted PBMCs, taken almost 2.9 years after starting antiretroviral therapy. The receptors were sampled from a young man with HIV.

The chain employs TRBV4-1 and TRBJ1-1; D call uncertain. The CDR3 sequence is 15 residues long. V gave up 1 base and J gave up 0 bases, with 9 bases separating them. Germline loops: CDR1 MGHRA, CDR2 YSYEKL. CDR3 bases: TGCGCCAGCAGCCAAGCACTAACCCTGAACACTGAAGCTTTCTTT. Its protein product is CASSQALTLNTEAFF.

This chain uses TRBV9 with TRBJ2-1; D unresolved. Trimming took 3 bases from V and 6 from J, leaving 10 bases between them. The germline V gene has CDR1 SGDLS and CDR2 YYNGEE. This CDR3 comprises 13 residues. CDR3 region: CASSEYLGNEQFF. CDR3 coding DNA: TGTGCCAGCAGCGAGTATCTTGGCAATGAGCAGTTCTTC. The whole variable domain, remainder taken from reference TRBV9 and TRBJ2-1, is DSGVTQTPKHLITATGQRVTLRCSPRSGDLSVYWYQQSLDQGLQFLIQYYNGEERAKGNILERFSAQQFPDLHSELNLSSLELGDSALYFCASSEYLGNEQFFGPGTRLTVL.

The chain has TRBV28 and TRBJ2-7; 8 bases map to TRBD2. The germline V gene has CDR1 MDHEN and CDR2 SYDVKM. V lost 3 bases to trimming and J lost 5 bases; unmatched junction nucleotides: 9. The CDR3 spans 15 residues. This chain's CDR3 is CASSFGGEGQHEQYF. The DNA for the CDR3 is TGTGCCAGCAGTTTCGGGGGGGAGGGCCAACACGAGCAGTACTTC.

The gene calls are TRBV18 and TRBJ1-3; D unresolved. CDR3 size: 17 residues. Trimming stripped 3 bases from V and 0 bases from J, with 15 bases between. CDR1 is KGHSH and CDR2 is LQKENI in the germline V gene. The DNA for the CDR3 is TGTGCCAGCTCACCTCAGCTGGGGTCGGCCTCTGGAAACACCATATATTTT. Encoded protein: CASSPQLGSASGNTIYF.

The CDR3 is CASSMSSGGYEQYF. The CDR3 DNA follows: TGTGCCAGTAGTATGTCTAGCGGGGGCTACGAGCAGTACTTC. V is TRBV19 and J is TRBJ2-7, with 10 bases identical to TRBD2. The ends lost 3 bases at V and 3 bases at J; junction bases unmatched: 2. This CDR3 comprises 14 residues. Germline V gene data show CDR1 as LNHDA and CDR2 as SQIVND (reference sequence).

The V call is TRBV28, the J call TRBJ1-5; unclear D gene. Trimming took off 3 bases at V and 5 bases at J, with 14 bases between the two ends. Germline V gene sequence: CDR1 MDHEN, CDR2 SYDVKM. The CDR3 is 15 residues long. In DNA, the CDR3 is TGTGCCAGCAGTTTGGAAGGGCGACGTGATCAGCCCCAGCATTTT. Translation gives CASSLEGRRDQPQHF.

The J gene is TRBJ2-1, the V gene TRBV6-1; 9 nucleotides align to TRBD2. The CDR3 covers 15 residues. V gave up 3 bases and J gave up 1 base; unmatched junction bases: 1. The germline V gene has CDR1 MNHNS and CDR2 SASEGT. The CDR3 sequence is CASSESGGSYNEQFF. The CDR3 DNA follows: TGTGCCAGCAGTGAGAGCGGGGGGTCCTACAATGAGCAGTTCTTC.

This chain links TRBV28 with TRBJ2-3; 7 nucleotides line up with TRBD1. With 6 bases clipped from V and 3 bases from J, the junction kept 3 bases outside the gene matches. This CDR3 has 13 residues. CDR1 MDHEN and CDR2 SYDVKM come from the germline V gene. The CDR3 spells CASRSTGTDTQYF. DNA of the CDR3: TGTGCCAGCAGATCGACAGGGACAGATACGCAGTATTTT. The variable domain in full, with the rest retrieved from reference TRBV28 and TRBJ2-3, is DVKVTQSSRYLVKRTGEKVFLECVQDMDHENMFWYRQDPGLGLRLIYFSYDVKMKEKGDIPEGYSVSREKKERFSLILESASTNQTSMYLCASRSTGTDTQYFGPGTRLTVL.

This chain uses TRBV6-5 with TRBJ1-1; tentative D call: TRBD1 (5 bases). CDR3 size: 16 residues. Trimming left V 2 bases short and J 8 bases short, with 21 bases between. The germline gives CDR1 MNHEY, CDR2 SVGAGI. CDR3 in DNA: TGTGCCAGCAGTTACCCGGCGTTTGGGGACGTCGCCGAAGCTTTCTTT. Encoded protein: CASSYPAFGDVAEAFF.

The chain couples TRBV7-6 to TRBJ1-1, with TRBD1 matching 7 bases. V shed 1 base, J shed 2 bases, and the junction held 7 bases outside the gene matches. The CDR3 is 16 amino acids. Per the germline V gene, CDR1 is SGHVS and CDR2 is FNYEAQ. CDR3 DNA sequence: TGTGCCAGCAGCTTAGTTACAGGGGTCTCAAACACTGAAGCTTTCTTT. Amino acid sequence: CASSLVTGVSNTEAFF.

The V call is TRBV28, the J call TRBJ1-2, with D possibly TRBD1 on 5 matching bases. V was shortened by 4 bases and J by 2 bases, with 11 bases between the two germline ends. Germline V CDR1 and CDR2: MDHEN, SYDVKM. The CDR3 totals 14 residues. CDR3 nucleotide sequence: TGTGCCAGCAGTTCCCTTGACAGAAACTATGGCTACACCTTC. This encodes CASSSLDRNYGYTF.

The genes are TRBV5-4 and TRBJ2-1, with 11 nucleotides matching TRBD2. The trim removed 0 bases at V and 3 bases at J, leaving 8 bases unmatched. Germline CDR1 is SGHNT and CDR2 is YYREEE (reference sequence). This CDR3 contains 18 residues. As DNA, the CDR3 is TGTGCCAGCAGCTTGGCGAGGCTAGCGGGGGGACACTACAATGAGCAGTTCTTC. Translation gives CASSLARLAGGHYNEQFF.

The rearrangement joins TRBV14 to TRBJ1-1; 10 bases match TRBD1. This CDR3 spans 14 amino acids. Germline trimming cut 5 bases from V and 4 bases from J; bases unmatched to any gene: 4. Germline values: CDR1 SGHDN, CDR2 FVKESK. CDR3 in amino acids: CASSYRDRGTEAFF. The CDR3 DNA reads as TGTGCCAGCAGCTACCGGGACAGGGGCACTGAAGCTTTCTTT.

The chain links TRBV5-4 to TRBJ2-7; 8 nucleotides line up with TRBD2. After removal of 0 bases from V and 6 bases from J, the junction contained 11 bases not matched to a gene. This CDR3 has 16 amino acids. Germline loops: CDR1 SGHNT, CDR2 YYREEE (reference sequence). CDR3 protein: CASSLASAGGPREQYF. The DNA of the CDR3 is TGTGCCAGCAGCTTGGCGTCGGCGGGAGGCCCTCGCGAGCAGTACTTC.

The CDR3 spells CASSPRPGGGDEQYF. The CDR3 DNA reads as TGTGCCAGCAGCCCCAGGCCAGGGGGCGGAGACGAGCAGTACTTC. The rearrangement joins TRBV9 to TRBJ2-7; 8 nucleotides agree with TRBD1. Germline V lookup: CDR1 SGDLS, CDR2 YYNGEE. Losses at the gene ends were 4 bases for V and 5 bases for J; bases not matched to a gene: 11. The CDR3 spans 15 residues.

The chain carries TRBV9 and TRBJ1-4; possible D gene TRBD1, 5 bases. Germline V CDR1 and CDR2: SGDLS, YYNGEE. This CDR3 region has 14 residues. V was shortened by 4 bases and J by 3 bases, with 10 bases between the two germline ends. The DNA of the CDR3 is TGTGCCAGCAGCAAAGGGGCGTCTAATGAAAAACTGTTTTTT. It encodes CASSKGASNEKLFF.

The J gene is TRBJ1-4, the V gene TRBV6-1, with D possibly being TRBD1 (6 bases). Germline CDR1 and CDR2: MNHNS and SASEGT. V lost 6 bases and J lost 0, with 11 bases in between. This CDR3 is 15 amino acids long. The CDR3 region has the DNA TGTGCCAGCAGAACAGGGTTTTCAACTAATGAAAAACTGTTTTTT. Protein product: CASRTGFSTNEKLFF.

The chain has TRBV19 and TRBJ1-6; 7 bases map to TRBD1. The CDR3 spans 14 residues. The V gene's germline CDR1 is LNHDA and CDR2 SQIVND (reference sequence). V shed 10 bases and J 8 bases; nucleotides not matched to a gene: 11. The CDR3, as DNA: TGTGCCACCTCCCTCGGGACAGCCCATTCACCCCTCCACTTT. It yields the protein CATSLGTAHSPLHF.

The chain uses TRBV27 and TRBJ2-2; 11 positions agree with TRBD2. Germline trimming cut 0 bases from V and 8 bases from J; bases unmatched to any gene: 5. The CDR3 is made up of 16 amino acids. Per germline, CDR1 MNHEY and CDR2 SMNVEV (reference sequence). The CDR3 protein is CASSLSVTSGIGELFF. Here the CDR3 DNA reads TGTGCCAGCAGTTTATCTGTGACTAGCGGGATAGGGGAGCTGTTTTTT.

This rearrangement joins TRBV2 to TRBJ2-1; tentatively, D is TRBD2 (6 bases). Deletions cut 4 bases from V and 2 bases from J, with 12 bases between. This CDR3 is built from 15 residues. Per the germline V gene, CDR1 is SNHLY and CDR2 is FYNNEI. The CDR3 sequence is CASSARGGAYNEQFF. In DNA form, the CDR3 reads TGTGCCAGCAGTGCGCGGGGCGGGGCCTACAATGAGCAGTTCTTC.

The chain is built from TRBV15 and TRBJ2-1, with TRBD2 matching 9 bases. The germline V gene encodes CDR1 LNHNV and CDR2 YYDKDF (reference sequence). This CDR3 contains 15 residues. V lost 5 bases, J lost 6 bases, and 8 bases stayed unmatched. The CDR3 sequence: CATSGAGTSPNEQFF. CDR3 sequence (DNA): TGTGCCACCAGCGGAGCGGGGACTAGCCCCAATGAGCAGTTCTTC.

This clone was recorded only once. V is TRBV18 and J is TRBJ1-3; a weak D match, TRBD1 (6 bases). The CDR3 contains 16 residues. Germline V gene sequence: CDR1 KGHSH, CDR2 LQKENI. Trimming pared 3 bases from V and 0 bases from J, leaving 12 bases between. CDR3 protein: CASSPPTGVSGNTIYF. The CDR3, as DNA: TGTGCCAGCTCACCGCCGACAGGAGTCTCTGGAAACACCATATATTTT. The full variable domain, with the rest looked up from reference TRBV18 and TRBJ1-3, is NAGVMQNPRHLVRRRGQEARLRCSPMKGHSHVYWYRQLPEEGLKFMVYLQKENIIDESGMPKERFSAEFPKEGPSILRIQQVVRGDSAAYFCASSPPTGVSGNTIYFGEGSWLTVV.

The chain links TRBV6-5 to TRBJ1-4; 8 nucleotides align to TRBD1. With V trimmed by 4 bases and J by 3 bases, 4 bases remained unmatched. Germline V gives CDR1 MNHEY, CDR2 SVGAGI. The CDR3 consists of 15 residues. The CDR3 spells CASSFQGAANEKLFF. Here the CDR3 DNA reads TGTGCCAGCAGTTTTCAGGGGGCGGCTAATGAAAAACTGTTTTTT.